The source of this T cell receptor (beta chain) is a study of neoadjuvant anti-PD-1 for oral cavity cancer. Turning to the study itself: Patients mostly received three to four biweekly nivolumab doses at 3 mg/kg before surgery. Patients without progression got a fourth dose around day 43.

Libraries were prepared by immunoSEQ multiplex PCR; TCRdb keeps only in-frame clonotypes and omits some of them. The table records about 14,000 clones, approximately 70% of them present only once. Germline V gene lookup returns CDR1 SGHDT and CDR2 YYEEEE. The germline V and J ends were trimmed by 5 bases and 1 base, with 10 bases remaining between them. This CDR3 contains 14 residues. Details on this clone: Its antigen remains unknown.

Time point of the sample: after neoadjuvant nivolumab, at surgical resection. No culture or expansion preceded analysis of these blood cells. Study-wide results and limits: After neoadjuvant nivolumab, PBMC T cell clonality was significantly higher in non-responders than responders.

The sample here was PBMCs, taken after nivolumab (anti-PD-1) treatment. This clonotype originated in a person between 40 and 85 years old with oral cavity squamous cell carcinoma. The V and J genes are TRBV5-6 and TRBJ1-3; weak D call: TRBD1 (5 bases). The CDR3 region has the DNA TGTGCCAGCAGTGTGAGGGGTTCTGGAAACACCATATATTTT. It is translated as CASSVRGSGNTIYF.